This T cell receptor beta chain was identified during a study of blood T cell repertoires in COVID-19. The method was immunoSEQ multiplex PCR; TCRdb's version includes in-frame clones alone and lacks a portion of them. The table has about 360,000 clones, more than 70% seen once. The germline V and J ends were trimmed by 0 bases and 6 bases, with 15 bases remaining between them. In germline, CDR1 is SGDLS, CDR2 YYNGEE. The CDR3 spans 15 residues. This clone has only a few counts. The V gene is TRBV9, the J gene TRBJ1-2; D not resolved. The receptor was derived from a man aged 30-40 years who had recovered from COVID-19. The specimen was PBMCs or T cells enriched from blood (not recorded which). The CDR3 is CASSVVGSGSNGYTF. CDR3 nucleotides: TGTGCCAGCAGCGTAGTAGGGAGTGGTAGCAATGGCTACACCTTC.